The 30 T cell receptor beta chains given below trace back to one sample, sequenced in a study of cytomegalovirus exposure and HLA in healthy donors. The PCR made use of 60 Vbeta and 13 Jbeta primers. Assay used: immunoSEQ multiplex PCR; TCRdb lists only in-frame clones, some missing. The data show over 150,000 clones, 60% to 75% seen once. The sequenced sample was PBMCs. These receptors were taken from a man aged 18-30 years in good health and CMV-seronegative.

The chain combines TRBV19 with TRBJ1-1; 10 nucleotides line up with TRBD1. Germline V gives CDR1 LNHDA, CDR2 SQIVND (reference sequence). The V gene end was trimmed by 7 bases and the J gene end by 3 bases; junction bases not matched to a gene: 5. This CDR3 region has 14 residues. CDR3 amino acids: CASTPGQGYTEAFF. In nucleotides, the CDR3 is TGTGCCAGTACCCCGGGACAGGGGTACACTGAAGCTTTCTTT.

V and J are TRBV7-9 and TRBJ1-1, with D perhaps TRBD1 (6 bases). This CDR3 has 16 amino acids. The germline CDR1 and CDR2 sequences are SEHNR and FQNEAQ (reference sequence). Trimming removed 0 bases from V and 0 bases from J, with 11 bases in between. In DNA form, the CDR3 reads TGTGCCAGCAGCTTAGCTGGACAGCTGATGAACACTGAAGCTTTCTTT. Translation: CASSLAGQLMNTEAFF.

The V and J genes are TRBV9 and TRBJ1-2; the match to TRBD1 covers 7 bases. The CDR3 is 15 amino acids. Germline V gives CDR1 SGDLS, CDR2 YYNGEE. The V gene end was trimmed by 4 bases and the J gene end by 4 bases; junction bases not matched to a gene: 10. CDR3 residues: CASSPPLQGSYGYTF. In DNA, the CDR3 is TGTGCCAGCAGCCCCCCCTTACAGGGGTCCTATGGCTACACCTTC.

This clone occurred a few times. The chain recombines TRBV11-2 with TRBJ1-6, with unresolved D. Germline values: CDR1 SGHAT, CDR2 FQNNGV. The V end was cut by 2 bases, the J end by 4 bases, with 9 bases between. The CDR3 is made up of 15 amino acids. CDR3 amino acids: CASSLNAVYNSPLHF. The CDR3 DNA is TGTGCCAGCAGCTTAAATGCGGTGTATAATTCACCCCTCCACTTT. Full variable domain (outside the CDR3, taken from reference TRBV11-2 and TRBJ1-6): EAGVAQSPRYKIIEKRQSVAFWCNPISGHATLYWYQQILGQGPKLLIQFQNNGVVDDSQLPKDRFSAERLKGVDSTLKIQPAKLEDSAVYLCASSLNAVYNSPLHFGNGTRLTVT.

Only one count was recorded for this clone. This chain links TRBV9 with TRBJ2-1, with TRBD2 as a possible D gene (7 bases). V lost 2 bases and J lost 8, with 20 bases in between. The CDR3 covers 16 residues. Per the germline V gene, CDR1 is SGDLS and CDR2 is YYNGEE. CDR3 amino acids: CASSVEGGVLRHEQFF. CDR3 coding DNA: TGTGCCAGCAGCGTTGAAGGGGGGGTATTACGGCATGAGCAGTTCTTC.

In this sample, this clone turned up once. CDR3 in DNA: TGTGCCAGCAGCAAAGCCTTTTGGGACAAAGACATCACAGATACGCAGTATTTT. Amino acids: CASSKAFWDKDITDTQYF. The chain couples TRBV21-1 to TRBJ2-3; the D call of TRBD1 is as the table states it, not checked on the DNA. TRBV21-1 is marked as a pseudogene. This CDR3 spans 18 amino acids.

About this clone: Its ends do not fully match the called genes, so a read error is possible. This chain uses TRBV2 with TRBJ2-5, with 7 positions matching TRBD1. The CDR3 has 13 residues. Germline CDR1 is SNHLY and CDR2 is FYNNEI. CDR3 DNA: TGTGCCATTACTAACAGGGGAAGGGAGATCCAGTACTTC. Translation: CAITNRGREIQYF.

V gene TRBV9 combines with J gene TRBJ2-6, with a tentative D call TRBD2 (6 bases). Germline values: CDR1 SGDLS, CDR2 YYNGEE. The CDR3 has 16 amino acids. Trimming left V 4 bases short and J 3 bases short, with 14 bases between. The CDR3 loop reads CASSLSRGFGANVLTF. The CDR3, as DNA: TGTGCCAGCAGCTTAAGTCGGGGGTTTGGGGCCAACGTCCTGACTTTC.

The chain joins TRBV5-1 to TRBJ2-2; 10 bases are shared with TRBD2. Germline V lookup: CDR1 SGHRS, CDR2 YFSETQ. V lost 1 base and J lost 0; bases outside the gene matches: 6. The CDR3 has 18 residues. The chain's CDR3 is CASSLRASGGANTGELFF. CDR3 coding DNA: TGCGCCAGCAGCTTGAGGGCTAGCGGGGGAGCGAACACCGGGGAGCTGTTTTTT.

The chain is built from TRBV18 and TRBJ2-3, with 7 bases lining up with TRBD1. V trimming: 0 bases; J trimming: 10 bases; junction bases outside the gene matches: 7. This CDR3 has 14 residues. The germline V gene has CDR1 KGHSH and CDR2 LQKENI. The CDR3 loop reads CASSPPGQALAQYF. The CDR3 bases are TGTGCCAGCTCACCACCCGGACAGGCTTTGGCGCAGTATTTT.

As for this clone: The germline gene is not matched at one end of the junction; a read error may be the cause. The chain carries TRBV7-9 and TRBJ1-2; no clear D. The CDR3 loop spans 15 amino acids. Germline CDR1 is SEHNR and CDR2 is FQNEAQ (reference sequence). CDR3 in DNA: TGTGCCAGCAGCTCAGGACTTCTTGGCCCTTATGGCTACCCCTTC. As protein: CASSSGLLGPYGYPF.

The DNA of the CDR3 is TGCGCCAGCAGCTTGGGGACGGGGTTGTACAATGAGCAGTTCTTC. This gives the protein CASSLGTGLYNEQFF. The gene calls are TRBV5-1 and TRBJ2-1, with D tentatively TRBD2 (5 bases). The germline gives CDR1 SGHRS, CDR2 YFSETQ. Trimming pared 0 bases from V and 4 bases from J, leaving 11 bases between. There are 15 residues in the CDR3.

This chain uses TRBV7-4 with TRBJ1-5; TRBD1 agrees at 10 bases. The CDR3 is 16 residues long. Per the germline V gene, CDR1 is SGHVT and CDR2 is SQSDAQ. V shed 5 bases, J shed 1 base, and the junction held 5 bases outside the gene matches. The CDR3 DNA reads TGTGCCAGCAGCCGACAGGGGGCGCTCAGCAATCAGCCCCAGCATTTT. It translates to CASSRQGALSNQPQHF.

The V and J genes are TRBV19 and TRBJ1-5; 8 bases line up with TRBD1. In germline, CDR1 is LNHDA, CDR2 SQIVND (reference sequence). V shed 7 bases, J shed 4 bases, and the junction held 9 bases outside the gene matches. The CDR3 extends over 15 amino acids. The CDR3 DNA is TGTGCCAGTAACCAACAGGGGGGAGAAAATCAGCCCCAGCATTTT. Its protein is CASNQQGGENQPQHF.

The J gene is TRBJ2-1, the V gene TRBV13, with 11 bases lining up with TRBD2. The CDR3 is 16 amino acids. Germline V gene lookup returns CDR1 PRHDT and CDR2 FYEKMQ (reference sequence). Germline trimming cut 5 bases from V and 1 base from J; bases unmatched to any gene: 4. The CDR3 DNA sequence: TGTGCCAGCAGCATTAGCGGGGGGGAATCCTACAATGAGCAGTTCTTC. This sequence encodes CASSISGGESYNEQFF.

A note on this clone: Germline is not matched at one junction end, which may reflect a read error. The rearrangement uses TRBV5-4 and TRBJ2-6; possible D gene TRBD2, 6 bases. CDR1 is SGHNT and CDR2 is YYREEE in the germline V gene (reference sequence). This CDR3 contains 15 residues. The CDR3 DNA is TGTGCCAGCAGCTACCCAGGGACTGGGGCCAACGGCCTGACTTTC. Protein: CASSYPGTGANGLTF.

The chain is built from TRBV18 and TRBJ2-1, with 8 bases aligning to TRBD2. After removal of 3 bases from V and 11 bases from J, the junction contained 9 bases not matched to a gene. Germline V CDR1 and CDR2: KGHSH, LQKENI. The CDR3 totals 14 residues. CDR3: CASSPVSSGEKQFF. As DNA, the CDR3 is TGTGCCAGCTCACCCGTGAGTAGCGGGGAAAAGCAGTTCTTC. The whole variable domain, remainder taken from reference TRBV18 and TRBJ2-1, is NAGVMQNPRHLVRRRGQEARLRCSPMKGHSHVYWYRQLPEEGLKFMVYLQKENIIDESGMPKERFSAEFPKEGPSILRIQQVVRGDSAAYFCASSPVSSGEKQFFGPGTRLTVL.

The chain has TRBV6-4 and TRBJ2-1, with TRBD2 matching 14 bases. CDR3 length equals 14 residues. Per germline, CDR1 MRHNA and CDR2 SNTAGT. V lost 4 bases to trimming and J lost 9 bases; unmatched junction nucleotides: 2. The CDR3 is CASSGTSGGLEQFF. The CDR3 nucleotides are TGTGCCAGCAGTGGGACTAGCGGGGGGCTTGAGCAGTTCTTC.

V usage is TRBV6-5 and J usage is TRBJ1-2; D ambiguous. V lost 0 bases and J 5 bases, leaving 10 bases between the germline ends. The V gene's germline CDR1 is MNHEY and CDR2 SVGAGI. The CDR3 contains 14 residues. The CDR3 reads CASSYSIGLYGYTF. The DNA of the CDR3 is TGTGCCAGCAGTTACTCGATAGGACTATATGGCTACACCTTC.

The chain employs TRBV5-1 and TRBJ1-1, with TRBD1 as a possible D gene (6 bases). The CDR3 consists of 14 residues. Germline loops: CDR1 SGHRS, CDR2 YFSETQ. V lost 4 bases and J 5 bases, leaving 15 bases between the germline ends. The CDR3 bases are TGCGCCAGCAGCGATCAGGGGAGAGAGACTGAAGCTTTCTTT. Translating gives CASSDQGRETEAFF.

The chain has TRBV2 and TRBJ2-2; maybe TRBD1 (6 bases). The V and J ends lost 1 base and 5 bases respectively, with 11 bases between them. This CDR3 comprises 15 residues. From germline, CDR1 is SNHLY and CDR2 FYNNEI. The CDR3: CASSEDRTATGELFF. The DNA of the CDR3 is TGTGCCAGCAGTGAAGACCGGACAGCAACCGGGGAGCTGTTTTTT.

This clone was picked up a small number of times. V usage is TRBV7-6 and J usage is TRBJ2-1, with TRBD1 matching over 9 bases. The germline V gene has CDR1 SGHVS and CDR2 FNYEAQ. J gave up 6 bases and V 3 bases, and 15 bases lay outside the gene matches. This CDR3 has 18 residues. The CDR3 DNA reads TGTGCCAGCAGCTTTAGAGCGCATCCGGGACAGGGTTCCAATGAGCAGTTCTTC. Protein product: CASSFRAHPGQGSNEQFF.

The genes are TRBV9 and TRBJ2-5, with 11 bases lining up with TRBD1. CDR1 is SGDLS and CDR2 is YYNGEE in the germline V gene. The CDR3 sequence is 16 residues long. J was trimmed by 5 bases and V by 3 bases; bases with no gene match: 9. CDR3: CASSGGQGAMGETQYF. CDR3 nucleotide sequence: TGTGCCAGCAGCGGCGGACAGGGGGCCATGGGGGAGACCCAGTACTTC.

The genes are TRBV7-9 and TRBJ2-6; possible D gene TRBD1, 6 bases. The CDR3 totals 16 residues. V shed 5 bases and J shed 4 bases, with 15 bases lying between them. Germline V gene lookup returns CDR1 SEHNR and CDR2 FQNEAQ (reference sequence). CDR3 loop: CASSLRQVGGANVLTF. CDR3 DNA sequence: TGTGCCAGCAGCCTTCGACAGGTGGGCGGGGCCAACGTCCTGACTTTC. Filled out from reference TRBV7-9 and TRBJ2-6, the complete variable domain reads DTGVSQNPRHKITKRGQNVTFRCDPISEHNRLYWYRQTLGQGPEFLTYFQNEAQLEKSRLLSDRFSAERPKGSFSTLEIQRTEQGDSAMYLCASSLRQVGGANVLTFGAGSRLTVL.

The chain couples TRBV11-2 to TRBJ1-1; no clear D. The germline V gene encodes CDR1 SGHAT and CDR2 FQNNGV. CDR3 length equals 15 residues. Between the trimmed V and J ends, which lost 0 bases and 4 bases, there was a span of 12 bases. The CDR3 DNA follows: TGTGCCAGCAGCTTAGATCTCGGGGTGGGCACTGAAGCTTTCTTT. Translating it yields CASSLDLGVGTEAFF. Supplemented by reference TRBV11-2 and TRBJ1-1, the full variable domain reads EAGVAQSPRYKIIEKRQSVAFWCNPISGHATLYWYQQILGQGPKLLIQFQNNGVVDDSQLPKDRFSAERLKGVDSTLKIQPAKLEDSAVYLCASSLDLGVGTEAFFGQGTRLTVV.

For the CDR3, the DNA is TGTGCCAGTAGTTATGCCGGGACAGGGTACGAGCAGTACTTC. Encoded protein: CASSYAGTGYEQYF. The V call is TRBV19, the J call TRBJ2-7; 9 bases map to TRBD1. V shed 5 bases, J shed 4 bases, and the junction held 6 bases outside the gene matches. Germline V gene sequence: CDR1 LNHDA, CDR2 SQIVND (reference sequence). This CDR3 is built from 14 residues.

The V and J genes are TRBV28 and TRBJ2-7, with TRBD1 as a possible D gene (5 bases). This CDR3 has 14 amino acids. Germline V gives CDR1 MDHEN, CDR2 SYDVKM. Trimming stripped 6 bases from V and 2 bases from J, with 14 bases between. Here the CDR3 DNA reads TGTGCCAGCAGCACTCAGGGTCCCACCTACGAGCAGTACGTC. Encoded protein: CASSTQGPTYEQYV.

The rearrangement links TRBV5-1 to TRBJ1-1; D remains unclear. Germline V gene sequence: CDR1 SGHRS, CDR2 YFSETQ. The V and J ends lost 0 bases and 2 bases respectively, with 8 bases between them. This CDR3 contains 14 residues. Written as DNA, the CDR3 is TGCGCCAGCAGCTTGGATGGCGGCAACACTGAAGCTTTCTTT. Its protein is CASSLDGGNTEAFF. Variable domain in full (rest from reference TRBV5-1 and TRBJ1-1): KAGVTQTPRYLIKTRGQQVTLSCSPISGHRSVSWYQQTPGQGLQFLFEYFSETQRNKGNFPGRFSGRQFSNSRSEMNVSTLELGDSALYLCASSLDGGNTEAFFGQGTRLTVV.

The V gene is TRBV10-3, the J gene TRBJ2-5; TRBD2 matches 7 bases. Germline V gives CDR1 ENHRY, CDR2 SYGVKD. V lost 9 bases and J lost 5; bases outside the gene matches: 9. The CDR3 consists of 13 residues. DNA for the CDR3: TGTGCCATAGGAGCGGGACCGCACGAGACCCAGTACTTC. The encoded protein is CAIGAGPHETQYF.

The J gene is TRBJ2-2, the V gene TRBV29-1; D uncertain. The V end was cut by 1 base, the J end by 3 bases, with 6 bases between. The CDR3 length is 13 residues. Per germline, CDR1 SQVTM and CDR2 ANQGSEA. CDR3 in DNA: TGCAGCGTTGAAGTAACTTACACCGGGGAGCTGTTTTTT. Translating it yields CSVEVTYTGELFF.